The sequence of this TCR beta chain was determined in a study of blood T cell repertoires in COVID-19. Libraries were prepared by immunoSEQ multiplex PCR; TCRdb keeps only in-frame clonotypes and omits some of them. This sample yields roughly 410,000 clones, of which about 89% are seen a single time; under 2% belongs to the top ten. The V gene's germline CDR1 is MDHEN and CDR2 SYDVKM. V was cut by 4 bases and J by 3 bases, with 12 bases left in between. The CDR3 is 15 amino acids. The V gene is TRBV28, the J gene TRBJ1-4; tentatively, D is TRBD1 (6 bases). Sequencing input: peripheral blood. The TCR sequence derives from a woman in her forties with COVID-19, enrolled during active disease. CDR3 DNA: TGTGCCAGCAGTTCAGGACAGACCTCTAATGAAAAACTGTTTTTT. Protein product: CASSSGQTSNEKLFF. The whole variable domain, filled in from reference TRBV28 and TRBJ1-4, reads DVKVTQSSRYLVKRTGEKVFLECVQDMDHENMFWYRQDPGLGLRLIYFSYDVKMKEKGDIPEGYSVSREKKERFSLILESASTNQTSMYLCASSSGQTSNEKLFFGSGTQLSVL.